What follows are 18 T cell receptor beta chains derived from one specimen sequenced in a study of Tregs in tolerant kidney transplant recipients. TCRdb's copy holds only in-frame clones and misses some; the assay was immunoSEQ multiplex PCR. This listing includes 25,000 or so clones. Recipients received nonmyeloablative bone marrow transplants from related graft donors, with transient mixed chimerism. The sample here was CD4+ T cells from blood (PBMCs), taken 6 months after the transplant. The receptor source for this set is a human patient who received a combined kidney and bone marrow transplant. Some of the T cells may derive from the graft donor.

CDR3 sequence reads: CSAPYPGQGGGNTIYF. The sequenced part of the CDR3 DNA is TGCAGTGCGCCTTACCCCGGACAGGGAGGTGGAAACACC. The J gene is TRBJ1-3, the V gene TRBV20-1; 8 bases are a match to TRBD1. The CDR3 end is not reached by the read, which stops 3 residues before it; the germline J gene fills it in. The CDR3 loop spans 16 amino acids. V lost 6 bases to trimming and J lost 3 bases; unmatched junction nucleotides: 13. CDR1 DFQATT and CDR2 SNEGSKA come from the germline V gene (reference sequence).

As concerns this clone: The sequence runs out 3 residues before the end of the CDR3; the remainder is reconstructed from the germline J gene. This chain links TRBV10-2 with TRBJ1-5; D unclear. The CDR3 runs to 14 residues. Looked up from germline, CDR1 is WSHSY and CDR2 is SAAADI. Trimming pared 3 bases from V and 2 bases from J, leaving 8 bases between. The CDR3 spells CASSDSGRNQPQHF. The sequenced part of the CDR3 DNA is TGCGCCAGCAGTGATAGTGGGCGCAATCAGCCC.

Notes on this clone: The CDR3 end lies 3 residues beyond the end of the read and is filled in from the germline J gene. The chain combines TRBV19 with TRBJ2-3; 9 bases line up with TRBD1. Germline V gene sequence: CDR1 LNHDA, CDR2 SQIVND (reference sequence). V was pared by 9 bases and J by 3 bases, with 4 bases of the junction left unmatched. This CDR3 has 13 amino acids. CDR3 DNA, as far as it was read: TGTGCCAGCTCCGACAGGGGGACAGATACG. Translating gives CASSDRGTDT. The complete CDR3 reads CASSDRGTDTQYF.

Concerning this clone itself: From the germline J gene comes the end of the CDR3, since the read stops 3 residues before it. The genes are TRBV30 and TRBJ1-5, with 10 nucleotides matching TRBD1. V was pared by 6 bases and J by 3 bases, with 5 bases of the junction left unmatched. Germline values: CDR1 GTSNPN, CDR2 SVGIG (reference sequence). The CDR3 covers 14 residues. The DNA read from the CDR3 is TGTGCCTGTAAGACAGGGGGCTTCAATCAGCCC. Residues: CACKTGGFNQP. The whole CDR3 is CACKTGGFNQPQHF.

In regard to this clone: The CDR3 end falls 3 residues outside the read, so it is completed with the germline J gene. The chain links TRBV30 to TRBJ1-2; D not resolved. Looked up from germline, CDR1 is GTSNPN and CDR2 is SVGIG (reference sequence). Deletions cut 0 bases from V and 3 bases from J, with 8 bases between. The CDR3 extends over 13 amino acids. CDR3 region: CAWSVYRDYGYTF. CDR3 bases read: TGTGCCTGGAGTGTATATAGGGACTATGGC.

Of note for this clone: The read terminates 3 residues ahead of where the CDR3 ends, so the germline J gene completes it. The V call is TRBV7-2, the J call TRBJ2-1; TRBD2 matches at 8 bases. The CDR3 is 14 amino acids. J lost 9 bases, V lost 0 bases, and 4 bases had no gene match. The germline V gene has CDR1 SGHTA and CDR2 FQGNSA. The CDR3 loop is CASSLAKRGGEQFF. The sequenced part of the CDR3 DNA is TGTGCCAGCAGCTTAGCGAAACGGGGGGGTGAG.

With regard to this clone: The DNA ends 3 residues before the CDR3 does, and the rest of the CDR3 is filled in from the germline J gene. This chain uses TRBV5-6 with TRBJ2-1, with 8 bases lining up with TRBD2. V trimming: 4 bases; J trimming: 8 bases; junction bases outside the gene matches: 11. Per the germline V gene, CDR1 is SGHDT and CDR2 is YYEEEE. CDR3 size: 15 residues. The CDR3 sequence is CASSPPGGRTDEQFF. CDR3 DNA, as far as it was read: TGTGCCAGCAGCCCCCCCGGCGGGAGGACGGATGAG.

In the case of this clone: The read is 3 residues too short to cover the CDR3 end, so that end is filled in from the germline J gene. J is TRBJ1-2 and V is TRBV7-9; 12 bases align to TRBD1. The length of the CDR3 is 15 residues. Looked up from germline, CDR1 is SEHNR and CDR2 is FQNEAQ (reference sequence). The V and J ends lost 4 bases and 4 bases, in that order; junction bases with no gene match: 4. The covered CDR3 bases are TGTGCCAGCAGCTCCGGGACAGGGGGCGCCTATGGC. Protein sequence: CASSSGTGGAYG. The whole CDR3 sequence is CASSSGTGGAYGYTF.

Concerning this clone itself: One end of the junction is discordant with germline, which a read error may explain. Read coverage stops 3 residues before the CDR3 terminus; the germline J gene supplies the remainder. The chain recombines TRBV4-2 with TRBJ1-3, with D possibly TRBD1 on 5 matching bases. Germline loops: CDR1 LGHNA, CDR2 YNFKEQ. CDR3 length: 18 amino acids. CDR3 bases read: TGCGCCAGCAGCCAAAGGTATCGGCAGGGTACGCATGGAAACACC. This codes for CASSQRYRQGTHGNT. In full, the CDR3 is CASSQRYRQGTHGNTIYF.

Concerning this clone itself: The missing CDR3 end, 3 residues past where the read stops, is filled in from the germline J gene. This chain uses TRBV7-9 with TRBJ2-4; possibly TRBD2 for D (6 bases). This CDR3 is 14 amino acids long. V was pared by 0 bases and J by 5 bases, with 8 bases between. From germline, CDR1 is SEHNR and CDR2 FQNEAQ (reference sequence). Here the CDR3 reads CASSLAWGENIQYF. The part of the CDR3 DNA that was read is TGTGCCAGCAGCTTAGCATGGGGGGAAAACATT.

About this clone itself: The sequence runs out 3 residues before the end of the CDR3; the remainder is reconstructed from the germline J gene. J is TRBJ2-3 and V is TRBV7-9; 10 bases are shared with TRBD2. Germline CDR1 reads SEHNR; CDR2 reads FQNEAQ (reference sequence). The CDR3 runs to 15 residues. J gave up 7 bases and V 1 base, and 5 bases lay outside the gene matches. Here the CDR3 reads CASSLEREGHHTQYF. Partial CDR3 DNA: TGTGCCAGCAGCTTAGAGCGGGAGGGCCACCATACG.

About this clone itself: The sequenced fragment ends 3 residues before the CDR3 boundary, so the rest is inferred from the germline J gene. The rearrangement joins TRBV5-1 to TRBJ1-2, with 9 bases aligning to TRBD1. The V gene's germline CDR1 is SGHRS and CDR2 YFSETQ. The CDR3 extends over 15 amino acids. The CDR3 spells CASSFRHWDRAGYTF. The CDR3 DNA, read in part, is TGCGCCAGCAGCTTCCGTCATTGGGACAGGGCGGGC.

Comments on this clone: The read halts 3 residues ahead of the CDR3 end, with the missing end drawn from the germline J gene. V gene TRBV6-4 combines with J gene TRBJ1-1; tentatively, D is TRBD1 (5 bases). The CDR3 is 13 residues long. Looked up from germline, CDR1 is MRHNA and CDR2 is SNTAGT. Trimming took 5 bases from V and 5 from J, leaving 12 bases between them. The CDR3 DNA, read in part, is TGTGCCAGCAGTCATCTCGAGGGGACTGAA. Protein: CASSHLEGTE. The whole CDR3 is CASSHLEGTEAFF.

In the case of this clone: Sequencing ends 3 residues short of the CDR3 end; the germline J gene provides the rest. The chain is built from TRBV19 and TRBJ2-7, with 9 bases identical to TRBD1. V lost 4 bases, J lost 2 bases, and 6 bases stayed unmatched. Germline lookup yields CDR1 LNHDA and CDR2 SQIVND (reference sequence). The CDR3 sequence is 15 residues long. CDR3 protein: CASSTGTGSPYEQYF. The sequenced CDR3 bases are TGTGCCAGTAGTACCGGGACAGGGTCCCCCTACGAG.

Concerning this clone itself: The junction does not match germline at one end; this may be a read error. The CDR3 goes on 3 residues after the read ends, and that part is filled in from the germline J gene. J is TRBJ1-1 and V is TRBV18; the match to TRBD1 covers 10 bases. This CDR3 comprises 15 residues. Per germline, CDR1 KGHSH and CDR2 LQKENI. The chain's CDR3 is CAGSPTGGVNTEAFF. Incomplete CDR3 DNA: TGTGCCGGCTCACCGACAGGGGGCGTTAACACTGAA.

Worth noting for this clone: One end of the junction fails to match germline, which may point to a read error. The CDR3 goes on 3 residues after the read ends, and that part is filled in from the germline J gene. The chain couples TRBV19 to TRBJ2-2; unclear D gene. This CDR3 is built from 12 residues. Germline CDR1 reads LNHDA; CDR2 reads SQIVND (reference sequence). The DNA read from the CDR3 is TGTGCCAGTAGTATCAACAGCGGGGAG. Protein: CASSINSGE. The whole CDR3 protein is CASSINSGELFF.

A word on this clone: The read comes to an end 3 residues before the CDR3 does, leaving the germline J gene to fill in the end. V gene TRBV18 combines with J gene TRBJ1-1; TRBD1 agrees at 9 bases. The CDR3 spans 14 residues. The V and J ends lost 2 bases and 5 bases, in that order; junction bases with no gene match: 3. From germline, CDR1 is KGHSH and CDR2 LQKENI. The part of the CDR3 DNA that was read is TGTGCCAGCTCACCAATACAGGGGGCGACTGAA. This gives the protein CASSPIQGATE. The full CDR3 protein reads CASSPIQGATEAFF.

Note on this clone: The read stops 3 residues short of the end of the CDR3; the missing end is completed from the germline J gene. The rearrangement links TRBV19 to TRBJ2-5, with D possibly matching TRBD2 (6 bases). The length of the CDR3 is 14 residues. V was pared by 4 bases and J by 1 base, with 10 bases between. The V gene's germline CDR1 is LNHDA and CDR2 SQIVND (reference sequence). The CDR3 DNA, read in part, is TGTGCCAGTAGTAGCCGGAGGGCCCAAGAGACC. Its protein is CASSSRRAQET. The entire CDR3 reads CASSSRRAQETQYF.